Shown below are 25 T cell receptor beta chains from a single sample sequenced in a study of OX40 agonist ivuxolimab in advanced cancers. The method was immunoSEQ multiplex PCR; TCRdb's version includes in-frame clones alone and lacks a portion of them. The sample lists 80,000 to 95,000 clones; 91% were seen once. Source: CD4+ or CD8+ T cells sorted from blood, taken in a trial of the OX40 agonist ivuxolimab. The receptors come from an adult with an advanced solid tumor such as melanoma, head and neck, liver or kidney cancer.

This chain joins TRBV27 and TRBJ2-2; TRBD1 agrees at 9 bases. Per germline, CDR1 MNHEY and CDR2 SMNVEV (reference sequence). V shed 8 bases, J shed 3 bases, and the junction held 4 bases outside the gene matches. There are 14 residues in the CDR3. CDR3 protein: CASYTGGYTGELFF. Here the CDR3 DNA reads TGTGCCAGCTATACAGGGGGCTACACCGGGGAGCTGTTTTTT.

This clone was observed a single time. The chain has TRBV5-1 and TRBJ2-1, with D possibly matching TRBD2 (5 bases). From germline, CDR1 is SGHRS and CDR2 YFSETQ. CDR3 length equals 16 residues. V lost 0 bases to trimming and J lost 3 bases, with 13 bases between them. CDR3 amino acids: CASSLAGNSFYNEQFF. In nucleotides, the CDR3 is TGCGCCAGCAGCTTGGCCGGGAACTCTTTCTACAATGAGCAGTTCTTC.

J is TRBJ2-4 and V is TRBV4-2, with D uncertain. CDR3 size: 16 residues. With 3 bases removed from V and 0 bases from J, the gap between germline ends came to 12 bases. The germline V gene encodes CDR1 LGHNA and CDR2 YNFKEQ. The CDR3 loop reads CASSQDTIQAKNIQYF. The CDR3 region has the DNA TGTGCCAGCAGCCAGGATACTATACAAGCCAAAAACATTCAGTACTTC.

The chain joins TRBV5-4 to TRBJ1-6, with D unresolved. CDR1 is SGHNT and CDR2 is YYREEE in the germline V gene (reference sequence). CDR3 length equals 12 residues. V was trimmed by 0 bases and J by 11 bases, leaving 6 bases between them. CDR3 DNA: TGTGCCAGCAGCTTGGATACGGCACCCCTCCACTTT. Protein sequence: CASSLDTAPLHF.

This clone was detected only once. This chain links TRBV18 with TRBJ1-1; TRBD1 might be the D (6 bases). Germline loops: CDR1 KGHSH, CDR2 LQKENI. This CDR3 has 13 amino acids. V shed 3 bases and J shed 11 bases, with 16 bases lying between them. The CDR3 DNA reads as TGTGCCAGCTCACCTTGGGACAACACGGACGCTTTCTTT. It is translated as CASSPWDNTDAFF.

The chain couples TRBV27 to TRBJ1-4, with 12 bases matching TRBD1. The CDR3 runs 15 residues. The germline CDR1 and CDR2 sequences are MNHEY and SMNVEV (reference sequence). The V and J ends lost 6 bases and 4 bases, in that order; junction bases with no gene match: 3. CDR3 nucleotide sequence: TGTGCCAGCAGGGGACAGGGGGCCCGTAATGAAAAACTGTTTTTT. This translates into CASRGQGARNEKLFF.

The chain links TRBV10-2 to TRBJ2-1, with 7 bases aligning to TRBD2. CDR1 is WSHSY, CDR2 SAAADI, per germline. Trimming took 3 bases from V and 2 from J; bases not matched to a gene: 4. The CDR3 contains 15 residues. The CDR3 region has the DNA TGCGCCAGCAGTGACCTAGCGGAAACCTACAATGAGCAGTTCTTC. It is translated as CASSDLAETYNEQFF.

The rearrangement links TRBV5-6 to TRBJ2-7, with D maybe TRBD1 (5 bases). Trimming cost V 4 bases and J 3 bases, with 8 bases left between them. This CDR3 is built from 12 residues. The germline V gene encodes CDR1 SGHDT and CDR2 YYEEEE. CDR3 DNA: TGTGCCAGCAGCGCCGACAGCTACGAGCAGTACTTC. Protein product: CASSADSYEQYF.

The chain carries TRBV28 and TRBJ1-1; no firm D call. V was shortened by 7 bases and J by 1 base, with 10 bases between the two germline ends. Germline CDR1 MDHEN, CDR2 SYDVKM. This CDR3 is built from 13 residues. CDR3 nucleotides: TGTGCCAGCACCTTGACGGGGAACACTGAAGCTTTCTTT. Its translation is CASTLTGNTEAFF.

The chain joins TRBV21-1 to TRBJ1-2; no check of the table's D call, TRBD1, against the DNA was made. TRBV21-1 is a documented pseudogene. This CDR3 has 14 amino acids. The CDR3, as DNA: TGTGCCAGCAGCAACCGGGACAGGAACTATGGCTACACCTTC. Amino acid sequence: CASSNRDRNYGYTF.

Here the CDR3 reads CASMRGPYEQYF. The CDR3 DNA reads as TGTGCCAGTATGCGGGGTCCCTACGAGCAGTACTTC. The chain has TRBV19 and TRBJ2-7, with TRBD2 as a possible D gene (6 bases). This CDR3 contains 12 residues. V lost 7 bases, J lost 2 bases, and 9 bases lay in between. CDR1 LNHDA and CDR2 SQIVND come from the germline V gene (reference sequence).

The rearrangement uses TRBV28 and TRBJ2-5, with unresolved D. Trimming pared 3 bases from V and 5 bases from J, leaving 10 bases between. Germline CDR1 is MDHEN and CDR2 is SYDVKM. The CDR3 contains 13 residues. The DNA for the CDR3 is TGTGCCAGCAGTTTTCGGGCGTGGGAGACCCAGTACTTC. It translates to CASSFRAWETQYF.

V usage is TRBV30 and J usage is TRBJ1-4; a possible D gene is TRBD1 (6 bases). Trimming removed 5 bases from V and 4 bases from J, with 11 bases in between. This CDR3 comprises 13 residues. Germline V gene lookup returns CDR1 GTSNPN and CDR2 SVGIG (reference sequence). This chain's CDR3 is CAWEQGGNEKLFF. The DNA of the CDR3 is TGTGCCTGGGAACAGGGAGGTAATGAAAAACTGTTTTTT.

The V and J genes are TRBV19 and TRBJ2-1, with D hard to call. This CDR3 is 15 amino acids long. Trimming removed 3 bases from V and 4 bases from J, with 13 bases in between. The V gene's germline CDR1 is LNHDA and CDR2 SQIVND (reference sequence). The CDR3 protein is CASSMGPQRYNEQFF. Written as DNA, the CDR3 is TGTGCCAGTAGTATGGGCCCCCAGCGTTACAATGAGCAGTTCTTC.

This clone appeared a single time. The chain employs TRBV5-8 and TRBJ1-1; D gene unclear. The V end was cut by 4 bases, the J end by 1 base, with 5 bases between. The CDR3 covers 12 residues. Looked up from germline, CDR1 is SGHTS and CDR2 is YDEGEE. The CDR3 loop is CASSNGNTEAFF. CDR3 nucleotide sequence: TGTGCCAGCAGCAACGGGAACACTGAAGCTTTCTTT.

The chain uses TRBV9 and TRBJ2-7; D is possibly TRBD2 (5 bases). The CDR3 loop spans 17 amino acids. Trimming pared 4 bases from V and 1 base from J, leaving 21 bases between. Per germline, CDR1 SGDLS and CDR2 YYNGEE. Here the CDR3 reads CASSPPVGSGTSYEQYF. The CDR3 coding sequence is TGTGCCAGCAGCCCTCCCGTGGGGAGCGGAACTTCCTACGAGCAGTACTTC.

This chain uses TRBV9 with TRBJ2-2; possible D gene TRBD2, 6 bases. The CDR3 is 15 residues long. V lost 3 bases and J 4 bases, leaving 13 bases between the germline ends. Germline lookup yields CDR1 SGDLS and CDR2 YYNGEE. The CDR3 sequence is CASSAATRGTGELFF. The CDR3 nucleotides are TGTGCCAGCAGCGCCGCGACGCGGGGCACCGGGGAGCTGTTTTTT.

This clone was detected only a few times. This chain connects TRBV6-5 to TRBJ2-7; 10 nucleotides agree with TRBD1. J was trimmed by 2 bases and V by 10 bases; bases with no gene match: 8. The germline V gene encodes CDR1 MNHEY and CDR2 SVGAGI. The CDR3 covers 14 residues. The CDR3: CATAWDRGPYEQYF. In DNA form, the CDR3 reads TGTGCCACTGCATGGGACAGGGGTCCCTACGAGCAGTACTTC.

The genes are TRBV4-1 and TRBJ2-7; D is undetermined. CDR1 MGHRA and CDR2 YSYEKL come from the germline V gene. This CDR3 is built from 14 residues. V was clipped by 0 bases and J by 2 bases, with 8 bases between them. The chain's CDR3 is CASSQDHPAYEQYF. CDR3 bases: TGCGCCAGCAGCCAAGATCATCCGGCCTACGAGCAGTACTTC.

The rearrangement joins TRBV5-1 to TRBJ2-1; 7 nucleotides agree with TRBD1. The CDR3 totals 15 residues. Germline V lookup: CDR1 SGHRS, CDR2 YFSETQ. V was clipped by 4 bases and J by 5 bases; unmatched bases: 9. DNA for the CDR3: TGCGCCAGCAGCGGAACGGGACAGCAAAACAATGAGCAGTTCTTC. It is translated as CASSGTGQQNNEQFF.

The chain joins TRBV15 to TRBJ1-3, with TRBD1 matching over 7 bases. The CDR3 totals 18 residues. The germline V gene has CDR1 LNHNV and CDR2 YYDKDF (reference sequence). Unmatched junction bases numbered 10, after V lost 0 bases and J lost 2 bases. CDR3 sequence: CATSRDTDRPTTGNTIYF. CDR3 nucleotides: TGTGCCACCAGCAGAGATACGGACAGGCCAACTACTGGAAACACCATATATTTT.

V is TRBV18 and J is TRBJ1-3; TRBD1 matches at 9 bases. The length of the CDR3 is 16 residues. V gave up 3 bases and J gave up 4 bases; unmatched junction bases: 7. Per germline, CDR1 KGHSH and CDR2 LQKENI. CDR3: CASSPPGQGSGNTIYF. The CDR3 DNA sequence: TGTGCCAGCTCACCGCCGGGACAGGGATCCGGAAACACCATATATTTT.

J is TRBJ2-5 and V is TRBV27, with D maybe TRBD2 (6 bases). The germline gives CDR1 MNHEY, CDR2 SMNVEV (reference sequence). V lost 1 base and J 2 bases, leaving 14 bases between the germline ends. The CDR3 has 16 amino acids. The CDR3 sequence is CASSLFYGSQQETQYF. The CDR3 nucleotides are TGTGCCAGCAGTTTATTCTACGGGAGCCAACAAGAGACCCAGTACTTC.

J is TRBJ2-2 and V is TRBV13; 7 positions match TRBD2. Germline V lookup: CDR1 PRHDT, CDR2 FYEKMQ (reference sequence). The CDR3 extends over 15 amino acids. After removal of 6 bases from V and 3 bases from J, the junction contained 7 bases not matched to a gene. The CDR3 protein is CASRRLAEYTGELFF. The CDR3 coding sequence is TGTGCCAGCAGGCGACTAGCAGAGTACACCGGGGAGCTGTTTTTT.

The rearrangement links TRBV7-8 to TRBJ1-5; D remains unclear. Germline V CDR1 and CDR2: SGHVS, FQNEAQ. This CDR3 has 14 residues. The V gene lost 3 bases and the J gene lost 12 bases, with 18 bases spanning the gap. This CDR3 is CASSFIPLGGVQHF. CDR3 nucleotides: TGTGCCAGCAGCTTCATTCCTTTAGGTGGGGTCCAGCATTTT. The full variable domain, in which reference TRBV7-8 and TRBJ1-5 provide the parts outside the CDR3, is GAGVSQSPRYKVAKRGQDVALRCDPISGHVSLFWYQQALGQGPEFLTYFQNEAQLDKSGLPSDRFFAERPEGSVSTLKIQRTQQEDSAVYLCASSFIPLGGVQHFGDGTRLSIL.